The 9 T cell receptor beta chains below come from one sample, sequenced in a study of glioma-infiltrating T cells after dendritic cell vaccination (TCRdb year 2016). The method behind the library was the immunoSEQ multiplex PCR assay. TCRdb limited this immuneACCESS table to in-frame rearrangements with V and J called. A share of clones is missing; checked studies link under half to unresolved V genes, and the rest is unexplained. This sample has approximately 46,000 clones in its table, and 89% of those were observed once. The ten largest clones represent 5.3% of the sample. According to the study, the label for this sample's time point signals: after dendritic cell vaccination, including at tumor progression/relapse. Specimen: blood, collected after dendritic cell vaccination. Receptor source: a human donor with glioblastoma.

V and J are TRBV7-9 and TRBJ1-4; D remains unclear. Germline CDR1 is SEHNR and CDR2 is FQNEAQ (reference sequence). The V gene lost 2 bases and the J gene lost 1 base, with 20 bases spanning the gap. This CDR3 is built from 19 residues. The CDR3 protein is CASSLFPSTLRGTNEKLFF. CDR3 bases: TGTGCCAGCAGCTTATTCCCTTCCACTCTCCGGGGAACTAATGAAAAACTGTTTTTT.

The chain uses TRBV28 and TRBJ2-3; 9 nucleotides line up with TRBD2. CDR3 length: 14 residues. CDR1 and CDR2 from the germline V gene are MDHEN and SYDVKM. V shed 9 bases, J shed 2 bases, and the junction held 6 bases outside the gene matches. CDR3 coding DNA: TGTGCCAGTAAACTAGCGGGCCTCACAGATACGCAGTATTTT. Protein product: CASKLAGLTDTQYF.

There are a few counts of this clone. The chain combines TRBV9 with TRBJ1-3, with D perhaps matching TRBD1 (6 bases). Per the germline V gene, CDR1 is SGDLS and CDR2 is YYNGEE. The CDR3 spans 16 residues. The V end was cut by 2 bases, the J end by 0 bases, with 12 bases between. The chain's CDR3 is CASSVGAQSSGNTIYF. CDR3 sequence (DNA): TGTGCCAGCAGCGTGGGGGCCCAGAGCTCTGGAAACACCATATATTTT.

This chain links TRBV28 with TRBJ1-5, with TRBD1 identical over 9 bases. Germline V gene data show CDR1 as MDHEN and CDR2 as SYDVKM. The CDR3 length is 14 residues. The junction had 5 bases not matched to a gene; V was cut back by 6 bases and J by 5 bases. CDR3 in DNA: TGTGCCAGCAGAACGAACAGGGGGCATCAGCCCCAGCATTTT. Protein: CASRTNRGHQPQHF.

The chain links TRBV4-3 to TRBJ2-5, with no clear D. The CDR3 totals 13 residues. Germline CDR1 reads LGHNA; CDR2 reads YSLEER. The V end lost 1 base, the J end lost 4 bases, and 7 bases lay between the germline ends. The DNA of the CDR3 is TGCGCCAGCAGCCAAGGCAGAGGAGAGACCCAGTACTTC. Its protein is CASSQGRGETQYF.

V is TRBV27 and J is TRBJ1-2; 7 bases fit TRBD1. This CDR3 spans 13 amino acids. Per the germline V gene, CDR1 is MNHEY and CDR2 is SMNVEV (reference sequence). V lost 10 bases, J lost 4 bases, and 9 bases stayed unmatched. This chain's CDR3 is CATADRPIYGYTF. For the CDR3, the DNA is TGTGCCACCGCGGACAGGCCAATCTATGGCTACACCTTC.

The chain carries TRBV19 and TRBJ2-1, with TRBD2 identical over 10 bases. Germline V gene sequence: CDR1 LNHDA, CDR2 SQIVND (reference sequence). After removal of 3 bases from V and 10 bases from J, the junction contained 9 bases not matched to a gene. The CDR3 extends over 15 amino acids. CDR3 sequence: CASSIWLAGVGEQFF. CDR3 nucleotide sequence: TGTGCCAGTAGTATTTGGCTAGCGGGAGTTGGGGAGCAGTTCTTC.

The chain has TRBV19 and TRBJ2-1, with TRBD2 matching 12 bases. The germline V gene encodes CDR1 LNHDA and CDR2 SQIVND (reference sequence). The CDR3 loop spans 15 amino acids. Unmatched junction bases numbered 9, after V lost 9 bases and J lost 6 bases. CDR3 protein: CASSDGLAGTNEQFF. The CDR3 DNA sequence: TGTGCCAGCAGCGACGGACTAGCGGGGACCAATGAGCAGTTCTTC.

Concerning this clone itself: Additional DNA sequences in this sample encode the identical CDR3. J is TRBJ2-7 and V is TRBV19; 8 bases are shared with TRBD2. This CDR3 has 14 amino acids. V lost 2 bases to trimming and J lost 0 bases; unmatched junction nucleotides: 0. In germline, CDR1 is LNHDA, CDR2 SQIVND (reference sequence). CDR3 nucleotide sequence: TGTGCCAGTAGTATAAGCGGGAGCTCCTACGAGCAGTACTTC. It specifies CASSISGSSYEQYF. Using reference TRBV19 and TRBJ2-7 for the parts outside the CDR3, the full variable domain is DGGITQSPKYLFRKEGQNVTLSCEQNLNHDAMYWYRQDPGQGLRLIYYSQIVNDFQKGDIAEGYSVSREKKESFPLTVTSAQKNPTAFYLCASSISGSSYEQYFGPGTRLTVT.